This T cell receptor (beta chain) was sequenced for a study of T-cell reconstitution after alpha-beta-depleted transplantation in children (dated by TCRdb to the mid-2010s). For context, the study as a whole: T-cell immune reconstitution after TCRalphabeta/CD19-depleted allogeneic hematopoietic cell transplantation in children was quantitatively tracked in the study by means of TCR repertoire profiling. Findings and caveats that apply to the study as a whole: In some patients, the high TCRbeta diversity seen at day 60 was put down to recipient T cells and intrathymic progenitors that had survived conditioning. Over the following months the frequencies of hyperexpanded clones went down, and after one year T-cell counts and TCRbeta diversity were mostly credited to newly produced T cells. The apparently early recovery of alphabetaT-cell counts about two months after transplant reportedly depended on only several hundred rapidly expanded clones that came from non-depleted graft cells.

The germline ends are 15 bases apart after V is trimmed by 3 bases and J by 3 bases. Spanning cysteine to phenylalanine, the CDR3 consists of 15 amino acids. Only CDR3 DNA is held: 45 bases, read in frame from base 1. This clonotype has only a few counts. The antigen it recognizes is unknown. Base quality data are lacking; no much larger clone is found one base away. Reading the label with the study, this specimen's treatment or condition is: allogeneic hematopoietic cell transplantation with graft depleted of TCRalphabeta T cells and CD19 B cells. The transplant recipients were children given TCRalphabeta/CD19-depleted allogeneic hematopoietic cell grafts. Libraries were made using PCR. TCRdb shows the sequencer as Illumina HiSeq 2500. TCR libraries were prepared with molecular barcoding, using unique molecular identifiers to normalize TCRbeta repertoire quantification. TCRdb's own reprocessing of the public reads used fastp at Q25 and MiXCR and kept productive beta chains. CDR3 protein duplicates are merged, each entry listing the most common genes and DNA. This sample holds under 300,000 distinct CDR3 sequences; about 9.9% were observed only once. The top ten constitute 23% of the sample.

Recombination connected TRBV12-3 or TRBV12-4 to TRBJ2-7, with no confidently assigned D gene. Sequencing used peripheral blood, obtained 180 days after TCRalphabeta/CD19-depleted stem cell transplant. This TCR was recovered from a male patient between 2 and 10 years old who had a stem cell transplant for chronic granulomatous disease, so the T cells may come from the graft donor. CDR3 reads: CASSFTPQPGYEQYF. The DNA sequence follows: TGTGCCAGCAGTTTCACTCCACAACCAGGCTACGAGCAGTACTTC.